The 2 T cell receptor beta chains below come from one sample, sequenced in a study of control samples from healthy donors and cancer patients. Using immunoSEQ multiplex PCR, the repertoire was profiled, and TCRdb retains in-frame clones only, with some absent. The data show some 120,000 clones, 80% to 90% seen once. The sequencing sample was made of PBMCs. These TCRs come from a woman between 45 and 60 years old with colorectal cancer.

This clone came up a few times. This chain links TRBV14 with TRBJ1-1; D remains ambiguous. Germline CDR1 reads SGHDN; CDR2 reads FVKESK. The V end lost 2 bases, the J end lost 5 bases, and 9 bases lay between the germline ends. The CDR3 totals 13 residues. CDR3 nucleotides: TGTGCCAGCAGCCAACTCTTGGAGACTGAAGCTTTCTTT. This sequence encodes CASSQLLETEAFF. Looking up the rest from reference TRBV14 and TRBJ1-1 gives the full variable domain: EAGVTQFPSHSVIEKGQTVTLRCDPISGHDNLYWYRRVMGKEIKFLLHFVKESKQDESGMPNNRFLAERTGGTYSTLKVQPAELEDSGVYFCASSQLLETEAFFGQGTRLTVV.

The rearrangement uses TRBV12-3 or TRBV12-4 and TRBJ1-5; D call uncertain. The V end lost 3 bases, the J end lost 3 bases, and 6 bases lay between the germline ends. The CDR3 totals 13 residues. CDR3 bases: TGTGCCAGCAGTTTGGGCGACAATCAGCCCCAGCATTTT. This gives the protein CASSLGDNQPQHF.